The 23 T cell receptor beta chains given below trace back to one sample, sequenced in a study of blood T cell repertoires in COVID-19. Profiling relied on immunoSEQ multiplex PCR, and the TCRdb table lists in-frame clones only, not all of them. The table has fewer than 300,000 clones, approximately 77% seen once; the top ten hold less than 4%. The specimen sequenced was peripheral blood. The receptors were gathered from a woman under 30 with acute or convalescent COVID-19.

The genes are TRBV6-5 and TRBJ1-6; TRBD1 matches at 7 bases. The CDR3 is made up of 14 amino acids. The V and J ends lost 5 bases and 4 bases, in that order; junction bases with no gene match: 2. The germline V gene has CDR1 MNHEY and CDR2 SVGAGI. DNA for the CDR3: TGTGCCAGCAGTACAGGGGTTTATAATTCACCCCTCCACTTT. Translation gives CASSTGVYNSPLHF.

This clone was seen once. The chain employs TRBV2 and TRBJ2-1; 14 bases are a match to TRBD2. This CDR3 is built from 18 residues. V shed 3 bases, J shed 1 base, and the junction held 5 bases outside the gene matches. Germline CDR1 is SNHLY and CDR2 is FYNNEI. CDR3: CASSDGTSGRTSYNEQFF. In DNA, the CDR3 is TGTGCCAGCAGTGACGGGACTAGCGGGAGAACTTCCTACAATGAGCAGTTCTTC. Using reference TRBV2 and TRBJ2-1 for the parts outside the CDR3, the full variable domain is EPEVTQTPSHQVTQMGQEVILRCVPISNHLYFYWYRQILGQKVEFLVSFYNNEISEKSEIFDDQFSVERPDGSNFTLKIRSTKLEDSAMYFCASSDGTSGRTSYNEQFFGPGTRLTVL.

This clone has a handful of counts. This sequence joins TRBV19 and TRBJ1-1; D is unresolved. Germline loops: CDR1 LNHDA, CDR2 SQIVND (reference sequence). CDR3 length: 16 amino acids. V dropped 3 bases and J dropped 0 bases, with 14 bases sitting between them. The CDR3 region is CASSILGSGMNTEAFF. The CDR3 coding sequence is TGTGCCAGTAGTATCCTCGGGTCGGGGATGAACACTGAAGCTTTCTTT.

This chain joins TRBV28 and TRBJ2-7; 7 bases are shared with TRBD1. The CDR3 is 21 residues long. The V segment lost 5 bases and the J segment 2 bases; nucleotides outside the gene matches: 27. CDR1 is MDHEN, CDR2 SYDVKM, per germline. The CDR3 sequence: CASSPGTVYLGYRGRTYEQYF. CDR3 coding DNA: TGTGCCAGCAGTCCCGGGACAGTCTACCTAGGGTACCGGGGCCGAACCTACGAGCAGTACTTC.

A note on this clone: The germline gene is not matched at one end of the junction; a read error may be the cause. The V gene is TRBV5-8, the J gene TRBJ1-1; D is unclear. CDR3 length: 17 amino acids. The germline V gene encodes CDR1 SGHTS and CDR2 YDEGEE. Here the CDR3 DNA reads TGTGCCAGCAGCTTACGTGTACTGCGGGCCCGGAACTCTGAAGCTTTCTTT. Translating it yields CASSLRVLRARNSEAFF.

The V and J genes are TRBV4-3 and TRBJ2-7; possible D gene TRBD2, 6 bases. Germline V lookup: CDR1 LGHNA, CDR2 YSLEER. Trimming removed 0 bases from V and 6 bases from J, with 15 bases in between. This CDR3 spans 15 amino acids. The CDR3, as DNA: TGCGCCAGCAGCCAAGAAGCGGGTGATGTGTTCGAGCAGTACTTC. Protein sequence: CASSQEAGDVFEQYF.

The V call is TRBV6-5, the J call TRBJ1-1; D possibly corresponds to TRBD1 (6 bases). CDR1 and CDR2 (germline): MNHEY, SVGAGI. The CDR3 loop spans 13 amino acids. Trimming shortened V by 4 bases and J by 1 base, and 7 bases separated the two germline ends. The chain's CDR3 is CASSSTGNTEAFF. The DNA of the CDR3 is TGTGCCAGCAGTTCGACAGGGAACACTGAAGCTTTCTTT.

The V and J genes are TRBV7-9 and TRBJ2-7; 8 bases map to TRBD2. The CDR3 contains 16 residues. J gave up 6 bases and V 10 bases, and 20 bases lay outside the gene matches. Germline V gives CDR1 SEHNR, CDR2 FQNEAQ (reference sequence). The CDR3 loop reads CATQPERESPSGEQYF. The CDR3 DNA is TGTGCCACCCAGCCTGAGCGGGAGTCTCCGTCTGGCGAGCAGTACTTC.

This clone was picked up a small number of times. The chain employs TRBV19 and TRBJ1-1; TRBD1 matches at 9 bases. Germline CDR1 LNHDA, CDR2 SQIVND (reference sequence). CDR3 length equals 13 residues. V lost 3 bases to trimming and J lost 10 bases; unmatched junction nucleotides: 6. This chain's CDR3 is CASSIPGQGAAFF. CDR3 coding DNA: TGTGCCAGTAGTATCCCGGGACAGGGTGCAGCTTTCTTT.

This clone was found a few times. CDR3 sequence: CASSFPLRDRDNSPLHF. The CDR3 DNA is TGTGCCAGCAGTTTTCCTCTCCGGGACAGGGATAATTCACCCCTCCACTTT. The chain combines TRBV28 with TRBJ1-6; 9 nucleotides line up with TRBD1. From germline, CDR1 is MDHEN and CDR2 SYDVKM. J lost 5 bases, V lost 3 bases, and 8 bases had no gene match. CDR3 length: 17 amino acids. The full variable domain, its missing parts supplied by reference TRBV28 and TRBJ1-6, is DVKVTQSSRYLVKRTGEKVFLECVQDMDHENMFWYRQDPGLGLRLIYFSYDVKMKEKGDIPEGYSVSREKKERFSLILESASTNQTSMYLCASSFPLRDRDNSPLHFGNGTRLTVT.

This clone appeared once. The rearrangement joins TRBV10-2 to TRBJ2-2; 13 bases are shared with TRBD2. Germline V CDR1 and CDR2: WSHSY, SAAADI. V trimming: 7 bases; J trimming: 1 base; junction bases outside the gene matches: 15. The length of the CDR3 is 20 residues. The CDR3 bases are TGCGCCAGCACCTTCCGGCCCAGGGGACTAGCGGGACTGAACACCGGGGAGCTGTTTTTT. Translated, it gives CASTFRPRGLAGLNTGELFF.

The chain is built from TRBV5-1 and TRBJ2-2; 8 bases are shared with TRBD1. J was trimmed by 2 bases and V by 2 bases; bases with no gene match: 2. The germline V gene encodes CDR1 SGHRS and CDR2 YFSETQ. This CDR3 region has 15 residues. The CDR3 region is CASSLGTGNTGELFF. CDR3 nucleotides: TGCGCCAGCAGCTTAGGGACAGGTAACACCGGGGAGCTGTTTTTT. Full variable domain (outside the CDR3, taken from reference TRBV5-1 and TRBJ2-2): KAGVTQTPRYLIKTRGQQVTLSCSPISGHRSVSWYQQTPGQGLQFLFEYFSETQRNKGNFPGRFSGRQFSNSRSEMNVSTLELGDSALYLCASSLGTGNTGELFFGEGSRLTVL.

The chain recombines TRBV4-3 with TRBJ2-2; weak D call: TRBD1 (5 bases). The germline gives CDR1 LGHNA, CDR2 YSLEER. This CDR3 is built from 18 residues. V shed 0 bases and J shed 4 bases, with 18 bases lying between them. The CDR3 loop reads CASSQELSGDRPTGELFF. CDR3 sequence (DNA): TGCGCCAGCAGCCAAGAATTGTCCGGAGACAGACCCACCGGGGAGCTGTTTTTT.

The chain employs TRBV25-1 and TRBJ1-1; no definite D call. The CDR3 runs to 13 residues. The V gene lost 3 bases and the J gene lost 2 bases, with 7 bases spanning the gap. Looked up from germline, CDR1 is MGHDK and CDR2 is SYGVNS. The CDR3 sequence is CASSDRFNTEAFF. The CDR3 coding sequence is TGTGCCAGCAGTGACAGATTCAACACTGAAGCTTTCTTT. The variable domain in full, with the rest retrieved from reference TRBV25-1 and TRBJ1-1, is EADIYQTPRYLVIGTGKKITLECSQTMGHDKMYWYQQDPGMELHLIHYSYGVNSTEKGDLSSESTVSRIRTEHFPLTLESARPSHTSQYLCASSDRFNTEAFFGQGTRLTVV.

Here the CDR3 reads CASSQATGMAGELFF. CDR3 nucleotide sequence: TGTGCCAGCAGCCAAGCGACAGGGATGGCCGGGGAGCTGTTTTTT. The V call is TRBV7-9, the J call TRBJ2-2; 7 positions agree with TRBD1. The CDR3 spans 15 residues. Per germline, CDR1 SEHNR and CDR2 FQNEAQ (reference sequence). The junction had 9 bases not matched to a gene; V was cut back by 5 bases and J by 6 bases. The entire variable domain, with the rest obtained from reference TRBV7-9 and TRBJ2-2, is as follows: DTGVSQNPRHKITKRGQNVTFRCDPISEHNRLYWYRQTLGQGPEFLTYFQNEAQLEKSRLLSDRFSAERPKGSFSTLEIQRTEQGDSAMYLCASSQATGMAGELFFGEGSRLTVL.

V usage is TRBV6-2 or TRBV6-3 and J usage is TRBJ2-1; 14 nucleotides align to TRBD2. In germline, CDR1 is MNHEY, CDR2 SVGEGT. The CDR3 is made up of 18 amino acids. Losses at the gene ends were 5 bases for V and 0 bases for J; bases not matched to a gene: 6. For the CDR3, the DNA is TGTGCCAGCAGTGGGGGACTAGCGGGAGCCCACTCCTACAATGAGCAGTTCTTC. It encodes CASSGGLAGAHSYNEQFF.

This clone was counted between two and nine times. CDR3: CASSPDPGTLRVYGYTF. CDR3 nucleotide sequence: TGCGCCAGCAGCCCGGATCCCGGGACACTTCGCGTTTATGGCTACACCTTC. The chain has TRBV5-1 and TRBJ1-2; possible D gene TRBD1, 6 bases. Germline-derived CDR1 and CDR2 are SGHRS and YFSETQ. The length of the CDR3 is 17 residues. The V and J ends lost 4 bases and 5 bases respectively, with 24 bases between them. Full variable domain (remainder filled in from reference TRBV5-1 and TRBJ1-2): KAGVTQTPRYLIKTRGQQVTLSCSPISGHRSVSWYQQTPGQGLQFLFEYFSETQRNKGNFPGRFSGRQFSNSRSEMNVSTLELGDSALYLCASSPDPGTLRVYGYTFGSGTRLTVV.

This chain connects TRBV19 to TRBJ1-1; no clear D gene. The CDR3 extends over 15 amino acids. V gave up 3 bases and J gave up 1 base, with 12 bases separating them. Germline V CDR1 and CDR2: LNHDA, SQIVND (reference sequence). CDR3 nucleotide sequence: TGTGCCAGTAGTATCCTTGGGCAAGGGAACACTGAAGCTTTCTTT. This encodes CASSILGQGNTEAFF.

In this sample, this clone turned up once. V usage is TRBV6-2 or TRBV6-3 and J usage is TRBJ1-5, with 7 bases matching TRBD1. CDR1 MNHEY and CDR2 SVGEGT come from the germline V gene. With V trimmed by 4 bases and J by 3 bases, 6 bases remained unmatched. The CDR3 has 15 residues. CDR3 nucleotide sequence: TGTGCCAGCAGTTTATCAGGGGGAGACAATCAGCCCCAGCATTTT. This encodes CASSLSGGDNQPQHF.

This chain uses TRBV3-1 (or the pseudogene TRBV3-2) with TRBJ2-7, with 7 bases fitting TRBD2. This CDR3 has 17 amino acids. Germline V lookup: CDR1 LGHDT, CDR2 YNNKEL (reference sequence). The V gene end was trimmed by 4 bases and the J gene end by 6 bases; junction bases not matched to a gene: 18. In nucleotides, the CDR3 is TGTGCCAGCAGCCCCCCTCGCTTTGGCGGGAGAACGAGCGAGCAGTACTTC. Its translation: CASSPPRFGGRTSEQYF.

This chain connects TRBV9 to TRBJ2-7; 10 nucleotides align to TRBD2. This CDR3 comprises 16 residues. CDR1 is SGDLS, CDR2 YYNGEE, per germline. Trimming cost V 0 bases and J 6 bases; bases outside gene matches: 9. CDR3 in DNA: TGTGCCAGCAGCGTAGCTAACCTAGCGGGAGTGGGCGAGCAGTACTTC. Translation: CASSVANLAGVGEQYF.

The chain links TRBV13 to TRBJ1-3; 7 bases are shared with TRBD1. With V trimmed by 0 bases and J by 8 bases, 1 base remained unmatched. The CDR3 is made up of 13 amino acids. Germline assignment: CDR1 PRHDT and CDR2 FYEKMQ (reference sequence). This CDR3 is CASSLGRGDTIYF. The CDR3 nucleotides read TGTGCCAGCAGCTTAGGCAGGGGGGACACCATATATTTT.

The chain joins TRBV7-2 to TRBJ1-6; no definite D call. The CDR3 consists of 14 residues. The germline V gene encodes CDR1 SGHTA and CDR2 FQGNSA. Trimming took 3 bases from V and 8 from J, leaving 11 bases between them. The CDR3 bases are TGTGCCAGCAGCTTCGGTGGACTTTATTCACCCCTCCACTTT. It encodes CASSFGGLYSPLHF.